The entry below gives a single T cell receptor beta chain sequence along with its context. This sample was included in a study of blood T cell repertoires in COVID-19. As for the study in general: Sources were T cells, B-cell-depleted T cells, or PBMCs; the material itself was cDNA or gDNA.

The CDR3 length is 15 residues. Germline V gene data show CDR1 as SEHNR and CDR2 as FQNEAQ (reference sequence). After removal of 5 bases from V and 8 bases from J, the junction contained 10 bases not matched to a gene. Only in-frame clones appear in the TCRdb table, and some are missing; sequencing was by immunoSEQ multiplex PCR. The sample yields about 140,000 clones, around 78% seen once. The receptor was derived from a woman at least 80 years old with active or convalescent COVID-19. The sequenced sample was peripheral blood. The V call is TRBV7-9, the J call TRBJ1-4; 8 nucleotides agree with TRBD1. Here the CDR3 reads CASSRDRGSWEKLFF. As DNA, the CDR3 is TGTGCCAGCAGCCGCGACAGGGGAAGTTGGGAAAAACTGTTTTTT.